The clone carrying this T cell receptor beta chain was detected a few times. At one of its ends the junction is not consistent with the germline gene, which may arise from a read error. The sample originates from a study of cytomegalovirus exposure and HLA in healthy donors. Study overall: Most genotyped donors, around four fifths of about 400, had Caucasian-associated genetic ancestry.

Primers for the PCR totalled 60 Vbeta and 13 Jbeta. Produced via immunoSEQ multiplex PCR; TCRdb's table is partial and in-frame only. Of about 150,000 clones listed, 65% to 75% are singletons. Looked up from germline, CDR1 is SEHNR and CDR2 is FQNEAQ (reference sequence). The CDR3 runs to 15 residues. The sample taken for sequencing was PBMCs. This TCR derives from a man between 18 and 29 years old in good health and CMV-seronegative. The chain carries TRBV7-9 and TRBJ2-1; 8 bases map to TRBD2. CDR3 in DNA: TGTTCCAGCAGCTTTGTCGAGCGGGGGTATAATGAGCAGTTCTTC. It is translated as CSSSFVERGYNEQFF. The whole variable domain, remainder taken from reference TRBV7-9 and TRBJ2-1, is DTGVSQNPRHKITKRGQNVTFRCDPISEHNRLYWYRQTLGQGPEFLTYFQNEAQLEKSRLLSDRFSAERPKGSFSTLEIQRTEQGDSAMYLCSSSFVERGYNEQFFGPGTRLTVL.